This T cell receptor beta chain was obtained from a study of vaccination effects on CD4 cells after COVID-19. Study-level findings and limits: Vaccine- and infection-induced clones showed marked clonal contraction late following vaccination.

The authors isolated CD4+ T cells after around nine days of culture. The germline gives CDR1 SGHRS, CDR2 YFSETQ. V was clipped by 0 bases and J by 7 bases, with 16 bases between them. CDR3 length equals 16 residues. In regard to this clone: No antigen is known for it.

Assay: immunoSEQ multiplex PCR; the TCRdb copy retains only in-frame clones and omits some. The sample gives 50,000 to 70,000 clones, approximately 78% of which show up once; under 30% is in the top ten. Here the sequenced sample was CD4+ T cells from PBMCs cultured without peptide, taken before COVID-19 vaccination. The receptor was derived from a human donor who had a prior SARS-CoV-2 infection. The genes are TRBV5-1 and TRBJ1-4; perhaps TRBD1 as D (6 bases). The CDR3 loop is CASSLDEGGIGEKLFF. The CDR3 bases are TGCGCCAGCAGCTTGGATGAGGGGGGGATTGGTGAAAAACTGTTTTTT.